Below, one TCR beta chain is given with its context. Its antigen remains undetermined. No much larger clone exists at a distance of one base, and base qualities are not known. Using the deep immunoSEQ assay, multiplex PCR amplified TCR CDR3 regions from genomic DNA. Extracted genomic DNA from each cell subset was spread evenly across all wells of several immunoSEQ 96-well plates, with each plate serving as a replicate. For sorted subsets, 150 to 250 ng genomic DNA, equal to some 30,000 T cell genomes, was loaded into each replicate PCR. Purified libraries were measured with a Qubit 3.0 fluorometer, size-checked on a Bioanalyzer 2100, and measured again with the KAPA Library Quantification kit. Each immunoSEQ 96-well plate was sequenced on its own single-read 150-cycle Illumina NextSeq 550 flow cell. Under the source paper's analysis protocol: Because only junctional sequences without quality scores were contained in the immunoSEQ output, filtering matching that applied to full-length reads could not be performed. Sequences were annotated with PyIR, a Python wrapper for IgBLAST v1.9, and V/J genes and CDR3 were assigned using IMGT germline references. Reads were removed for weak V/J assignments (E-value above 1e-6), missing CDR3, stop codons, out-of-frame junctions, or ambiguous translated residues. V3J clonotypes were defined as sequences sharing the same inferred V gene, J gene, and CDR3 amino acid sequence. Percentage overlap between repertoires was calculated by dividing the number of shared unique clonotypes by the size of the smaller repertoire. RTK rarefaction, the Chao1 estimator, and Recon v2.1 estimates of unobserved clonotypes were used to assess repertoire richness. OLGA was used to compute generation probabilities for all TCRbeta clonotypes that the gDNA method yielded from a few donors. Imported from immuneACCESS, the table was reduced by TCRdb to in-frame sequences with V and J called. These copies leave out some clones; in studies compared against another copy, an unresolved V gene accounts for under half, and the cause of the remainder is not known. V and J calls and clone size are given by that table; D and trimming were obtained from the DNA. The sample has over a million clones on record, 95% to 97% of them singletons. About 1% of the sample lies in the top ten.

From the cysteine through the phenylalanine, the CDR3 covers 15 amino acids. CDR3 DNA is the only sequence kept; it has 45 bases, read in frame from the first base. CDR1 and CDR2 are read off the germline V gene as MRHNA and SNTAGT. V lost 2 bases and J lost 2 bases; the stretch between them is 10 bases long. Donors were healthy HIV-negative adults with no recently reported acute infections or vaccinations. Only Caucasian adults living in Nashville, Tennessee, USA were represented among the donors. Magnetic negative selection was used to enrich CD4+ T cells, after which naive cells were positively selected on CD45RA and the negative fraction became the memory subset. Blood was collected by leukapheresis, and PBMCs were isolated by Ficoll-Histopaque density gradient centrifugation and then cryopreserved in liquid nitrogen vapor phase. Analytical flow cytometry was used to check the purity and quantity of each magnetically sorted T cell population. Each sorted fraction had its genomic DNA isolated and then quantified by UV absorbance on a Nanodrop 2000c.

This record comes from a study of shared clonotypes between healthy human individuals (dated by TCRdb to about 2020). About the full investigation: The cohort comprised a couple of women and three men aged 18 to 49 years. For each donor, CD4 naive and CD4 memory were each given three plates, CD8 naive was given two plates, and CD8 memory was given one plate. To estimate repertoire size and how much clonotypes are shared between individuals, the study performed deep sequencing of blood TCR repertoires from a few healthy adults. To increase sequencing depth and limit assay-specific biases, TCR repertoire library preparation and sequencing were carried out by different laboratories using diverse techniques. Per donor, leukapheresis produced somewhere between about 0.9 and 9 billion PBMCs.

The study at large found these results: Pairwise subsampling indicated that sequencing depth was expected to affect the degree of clonotype sharing among donors. Clonotypes shared by all four sorted-subset donors showed higher generation probabilities than non-shared clonotypes. Larger estimated clonotype richness was generally found for naive subsets than for memory subsets. Sampling was restricted to blood, and TCR repertoires in tissues likely differ from the TCR repertoires found in blood. Incomplete sequencing was indicated by rarefaction of sorted-subset datasets, despite the large sequencing depth. Across a few donors, roughly 5.1% of naive CD4, 3.5% of naive CD8, approximately 2.5% of memory CD4, and under 0.45% of memory CD8 clonotypes were shared. The genetic and exposure-history diversity represented was limited by the small number of donors.

The chain uses TRBV6-4 and TRBJ2-1; perhaps TRBD2 is the D gene, with 6 bases matching. This TCR came from a young man in good health. Sequencing was done on a sample of naive CD4+ T cells sorted from blood. The sample's cell subset or site label is to be understood as: CD45RA+ positively selected. This receptor has the CDR3 CASSDTLATYNEQFF. In nucleotides, the sequence is TGTGCCAGCAGTGACACGCTAGCGACCTACAATGAGCAGTTCTTC.